The 26 T cell receptor beta chains below were found in one sample sequenced in a study of T cell repertoires in cytomegalovirus infection. TCRdb re-analysed the reads in MiXCR, keeping a single row per CDR3 protein. The data contain roughly 920,000 distinct CDR3 sequences, roughly 30% of them singletons. For these receptors, no antigen is known. The sequenced sample was cultured CD8+ T cells from PBMCs, obtained from culture after CMV antigen stimulation. The source of these receptors is a human donor in good health (CMV status not recorded). Some clones in this sample may be carry-over from other donors' samples.

The V and J genes are TRBV7-9 and TRBJ2-3; 16 nucleotides line up with TRBD2. The CDR3 is 18 residues long. In germline, CDR1 is SEHNR, CDR2 FQNEAQ (reference sequence). J was trimmed by 6 bases and V by 4 bases; bases with no gene match: 10. The DNA of the CDR3 is TGTGCCAGCAGCTCGGGACTAGCGGGGGGGTTGGCTGCGGATACGCAGTATTTT. Translation gives CASSSGLAGGLAADTQYF.

The chain links TRBV7-9 to TRBJ1-3; D is unresolved. The V gene lost 5 bases and the J gene lost 6 bases, with 8 bases spanning the gap. Germline V lookup: CDR1 SEHNR, CDR2 FQNEAQ (reference sequence). CDR3 length equals 12 residues. The CDR3 bases are TGTGCCAGCAGCCCTAGGTCAAACACCATATATTTT. Protein: CASSPRSNTIYF. The full variable domain, its missing parts supplied by reference TRBV7-9 and TRBJ1-3, is DTGVSQNPRHKITKRGQNVTFRCDPISEHNRLYWYRQTLGQGPEFLTYFQNEAQLEKSRLLSDRFSAERPKGSFSTLEIQRTEQGDSAMYLCASSPRSNTIYFGEGSWLTVV.

This chain uses TRBV6-5 with TRBJ1-3; possible D gene TRBD1, 6 bases. V shed 6 bases and J shed 0 bases, with 12 bases lying between them. CDR3 size: 15 residues. The germline V gene encodes CDR1 MNHEY and CDR2 SVGAGI. The CDR3 loop is CASRATGRSGNTIYF. The CDR3 bases are TGTGCCAGCAGGGCAACAGGGCGCTCTGGAAACACCATATATTTT.

The J gene is TRBJ1-1, the V gene TRBV11-2, with 8 nucleotides matching TRBD1. This CDR3 region has 13 residues. Trimming cost V 3 bases and J 8 bases; bases outside gene matches: 5. Germline CDR1 and CDR2: SGHAT and FQNNGV. The CDR3 reads CASSLTGASEAFF. The CDR3 bases are TGTGCCAGCAGCTTGACAGGGGCCTCGGAAGCTTTCTTT.

A remark on this clonotype: Germline and junction disagree at one end, which may indicate a read error. This chain links TRBV27 with TRBJ1-1; tentatively, D is TRBD1 (6 bases). This CDR3 is 16 amino acids long. The germline gives CDR1 MNHEY, CDR2 SMNVEV (reference sequence). The DNA of the CDR3 is TGTGCCAGCAGTCTATCAGGGGCTTATCTGAACACTGAAGCTTTCTTT. Encoded protein: CASSLSGAYLNTEAFF.

The rearrangement links TRBV20-1 to TRBJ1-1; D is ambiguous. The V gene lost 2 bases and the J gene lost 2 bases, with 6 bases spanning the gap. This CDR3 region has 12 residues. CDR1 and CDR2 from the germline V gene are DFQATT and SNEGSKA (reference sequence). The CDR3 reads CSARPENTEAFF. CDR3 nucleotides: TGCAGTGCTAGACCAGAAAACACTGAAGCTTTCTTT.

The chain is built from TRBV29-1 and TRBJ1-1, with D possibly matching TRBD1 (5 bases). The CDR3 has 13 residues. V dropped 6 bases and J dropped 1 base, with 12 bases sitting between them. The V gene's germline CDR1 is SQVTM and CDR2 ANQGSEA. The CDR3 sequence: CSVAPGRNTEAFF. CDR3 coding DNA: TGCAGCGTAGCCCCAGGGAGGAACACTGAAGCTTTCTTT.

This clonotype was seen ten or more times. The V and J genes are TRBV7-2 and TRBJ1-5; D gene unclear. Germline V gene sequence: CDR1 SGHTA, CDR2 FQGNSA. Trimming left V 3 bases short and J 5 bases short, with 14 bases between. The length of the CDR3 is 15 residues. CDR3 bases: TGTGCCAGCAGCTTCGGACCCGGGGAGGATCAGCCCCAGCATTTT. This gives the protein CASSFGPGEDQPQHF.

The CDR3: CASRYPPPGTGELFF. CDR3 DNA sequence: TGTGCCAGCCGATATCCCCCCCCGGGCACCGGGGAGCTGTTTTTT. The chain couples TRBV12-3 or TRBV12-4 to TRBJ2-2; D gene unclear. The CDR3 runs to 15 residues. Between the trimmed V and J ends, which lost 8 bases and 4 bases, there was a span of 17 bases.

The rearrangement links TRBV7-6 to TRBJ1-3; no definite D call. CDR1 is SGHVS, CDR2 FNYEAQ, per germline. V lost 5 bases, J lost 0 bases, and 8 bases lay in between. This CDR3 comprises 14 residues. CDR3 sequence (DNA): TGTGCCAGCAGCGAAGTAAACTCTGGAAACACCATATATTTT. As protein: CASSEVNSGNTIYF.

To note about this clonotype: Being one base from a much bigger clone, this may be a read error. The chain links TRBV6-5 to TRBJ1-5; D is ambiguous. This CDR3 is built from 13 residues. The germline V gene encodes CDR1 MNHEY and CDR2 SVGAGI. As DNA, the CDR3 is TGTGCCAACAGTTACTCGAGCAATCAGCCCCAGCATTTT. Translated, it gives CANSYSSNQPQHF.

About this clonotype: A junction boundary mismatches the germline segment, possibly from a read error. This rearrangement joins TRBV7-7 to TRBJ2-2; TRBD1 aligns across 9 bases. The CDR3 runs 16 residues. Germline CDR1 SSHAT, CDR2 FNYEAQ (reference sequence). As DNA, the CDR3 is TGTGCTAGCAGCTTTACGCGAGACAGGGGGACCGGGGAGCTGTTTTTT. Translating it yields CASSFTRDRGTGELFF.

The V gene is TRBV11-3, the J gene TRBJ1-1; a possible D gene is TRBD1 (5 bases). The V gene lost 6 bases and the J gene lost 4 bases, with 18 bases spanning the gap. CDR3 length equals 15 residues. The V gene's germline CDR1 is SGHNT and CDR2 YENEEA. The CDR3 loop reads CASREMGERSTEAFF. CDR3 in DNA: TGTGCCAGCAGGGAAATGGGGGAAAGGAGCACTGAAGCTTTCTTT. Using reference TRBV11-3 and TRBJ1-1 for the parts outside the CDR3, the full variable domain is EAGVVQSPRYKIIEKKQPVAFWCNPISGHNTLYWYLQNLGQGPELLIRYENEEAVDDSQLPKDRFSAERLKGVDSTLKIQPAELGDSAVYLCASREMGERSTEAFFGQGTRLTVV.

This sequence joins TRBV20-1 and TRBJ2-5, with 8 bases fitting TRBD2. The CDR3 is made up of 13 amino acids. Per the germline V gene, CDR1 is DFQATT and CDR2 is SNEGSKA (reference sequence). J lost 2 bases, V lost 3 bases, and 2 bases had no gene match. CDR3 nucleotides: TGCAGTGCTAGGACTAGCGATCAAGAGACCCAGTACTTC. Amino acid sequence: CSARTSDQETQYF.

This clonotype was observed at least ten times. This sequence joins TRBV7-9 and TRBJ1-1; D may be TRBD1 (6 bases). The germline V gene has CDR1 SEHNR and CDR2 FQNEAQ (reference sequence). V was pared by 3 bases and J by 2 bases, with 10 bases between. CDR3 size: 14 residues. The DNA of the CDR3 is TGTGCCAGCAGCTTGCTGACAGGAAACACTGAAGCTTTCTTT. It codes for CASSLLTGNTEAFF.

V is TRBV5-5 and J is TRBJ2-1; 7 bases are a match to TRBD1. J lost 1 base, V lost 5 bases, and 6 bases had no gene match. CDR1 is SGHKS and CDR2 is YYEKEE in the germline V gene (reference sequence). The CDR3 sequence is 15 residues long. CDR3 nucleotides: TGTGCCAGCAGTAACGGACAGGCATCCTACAATGAGCAGTTCTTC. Amino acids: CASSNGQASYNEQFF.

This rearrangement joins TRBV7-8 to TRBJ1-2; D remains unclear. V lost 5 bases and J lost 3, with 22 bases in between. The CDR3 covers 17 residues. From germline, CDR1 is SGHVS and CDR2 FQNEAQ. CDR3 DNA: TGTGCCAGCAGCCCATCCTCCCGACGCGGCCTCGACTATGGCTACACCTTC. As protein: CASSPSSRRGLDYGYTF.

This clonotype was observed a handful of times. The chain links TRBV12-3 or TRBV12-4 to TRBJ2-6; 7 bases agree with TRBD1. V shed 5 bases and J 2 bases; nucleotides not matched to a gene: 3. CDR3 length: 15 amino acids. CDR3 sequence: CASSVTGAGANVLTF. The CDR3 nucleotides read TGTGCCAGCAGTGTTACAGGGGCTGGGGCCAACGTCCTGACTTTC.

This clonotype was seen more than once but under ten times. The V call is TRBV19, the J call TRBJ1-2; no clear D. Between the trimmed V and J ends, which lost 10 bases and 0 bases, there was a span of 12 bases. This CDR3 is 13 amino acids long. Germline CDR1 reads LNHDA; CDR2 reads SQIVND (reference sequence). Written as DNA, the CDR3 is TGTGCCACATCCTACACCTCTAACTATGGCTACACCTTC. Protein sequence: CATSYTSNYGYTF.

CDR3 in DNA: TGTGCCAGTACATTGACAGGGGGCTTGGGTGAGCAGTTCTTC. As protein: CASTLTGGLGEQFF. The gene calls are TRBV19 and TRBJ2-1; 10 bases map to TRBD1. Germline lookup yields CDR1 LNHDA and CDR2 SQIVND (reference sequence). This CDR3 has 14 residues. With 7 bases clipped from V and 9 bases from J, the junction kept 9 bases outside the gene matches.

This clonotype turned up a few times. The V and J genes are TRBV28 and TRBJ2-3; TRBD2 matches 9 bases. The CDR3 is made up of 16 amino acids. J lost 2 bases, V lost 3 bases, and 6 bases had no gene match. Per germline, CDR1 MDHEN and CDR2 SYDVKM. DNA for the CDR3: TGTGCCAGCAGTTTTGTAGCGGGGGTCCTCACAGATACGCAGTATTTT. Encoded protein: CASSFVAGVLTDTQYF.

This clonotype has at least ten counts. This chain links TRBV7-2 with TRBJ2-5; D perhaps matches TRBD2 (5 bases). Germline V gene sequence: CDR1 SGHTA, CDR2 FQGNSA. This CDR3 is 15 amino acids long. V shed 1 base and J shed 1 base, with 10 bases lying between them. DNA for the CDR3: TGTGCCAGCAGCTTAGAAGCGGCGGTCCAAGAGACCCAGTACTTC. Translation gives CASSLEAAVQETQYF.

This clonotype was observed a few times. The chain employs TRBV10-3 and TRBJ2-7, with a possible D match to TRBD1 (6 bases). V was pared by 1 base and J by 4 bases, with 17 bases between. Germline CDR1 and CDR2: ENHRY and SYGVKD. The CDR3 is 16 residues long. The CDR3 region is CAISELLNRVGYEQYV. The CDR3 DNA reads TGTGCCATCAGTGAGTTGCTTAACAGGGTCGGGTACGAGCAGTACGTC.

This clonotype was seen more than once but under ten times. The chain joins TRBV12-3 or TRBV12-4 to TRBJ1-5; 9 nucleotides align to TRBD1. V gave up 5 bases and J gave up 0 bases; unmatched junction bases: 5. The length of the CDR3 is 16 residues. CDR3 loop: CASSLTGGLSNQPQHF. In DNA, the CDR3 is TGTGCCAGCAGTCTTACAGGGGGCCTTAGCAATCAGCCCCAGCATTTT.

The chain combines TRBV12-3 or TRBV12-4 with TRBJ2-1; TRBD2 matches at 11 bases. The CDR3 has 16 residues. Trimming at V came to 3 bases and at J to 4 bases, leaving 5 bases not matched to a gene. This CDR3 is CASSFFSGGEYNEQFF. DNA of the CDR3: TGTGCCAGCAGTTTTTTTAGCGGGGGGGAATACAATGAGCAGTTCTTC.

V and J are TRBV7-6 and TRBJ1-2, with 12 bases identical to TRBD1. The germline V gene encodes CDR1 SGHVS and CDR2 FNYEAQ. V lost 4 bases, J lost 5 bases, and 23 bases stayed unmatched. The CDR3 length is 21 residues. DNA of the CDR3: TGTGCCAGCAGCTACCCGATTGTACCGGGACAGGGGGCTCTCGGCGAGTATGGCTACACCTTC. It yields the protein CASSYPIVPGQGALGEYGYTF.